This passage covers 15 T cell receptor beta chains from one sample sequenced in a study of OX40 agonist ivuxolimab in advanced cancers. Produced via immunoSEQ multiplex PCR; TCRdb's table is partial and in-frame only. The data hold roughly 70,000 clones, with just under 90% observed a single time. The sequencing here drew on CD4+ or CD8+ T cells sorted from blood, taken in a trial of the OX40 agonist ivuxolimab. All receptors come from an adult with an advanced solid tumor such as melanoma, head and neck, liver or kidney cancer.

This chain joins TRBV19 and TRBJ1-5, with unresolved D. Germline-derived CDR1 and CDR2 are LNHDA and SQIVND (reference sequence). This CDR3 is 13 amino acids long. The V end was cut by 1 base, the J end by 3 bases, with 4 bases between. The CDR3, as DNA: TGTGCCAGTAGTATAGCGGTCAATCAGCCCCAGCATTTT. It yields the protein CASSIAVNQPQHF.

The chain combines TRBV7-9 with TRBJ2-1, with D perhaps matching TRBD2 (6 bases). The CDR3 covers 15 residues. Germline values: CDR1 SEHNR, CDR2 FQNEAQ (reference sequence). V lost 2 bases and J 4 bases, leaving 12 bases between the germline ends. The CDR3 bases are TGTGCCAGCAGCTTAAGCACTAGCCTATACAATGAGCAGTTCTTC. This codes for CASSLSTSLYNEQFF.

This chain uses TRBV28 with TRBJ2-3, with 10 nucleotides matching TRBD2. Per germline, CDR1 MDHEN and CDR2 SYDVKM. V was clipped by 4 bases and J by 3 bases; unmatched bases: 13. The length of the CDR3 is 18 residues. Written as DNA, the CDR3 is TGTGCCAGCAGTTCCCCGGGCAGCGGGAGGGATAGTACAGATACGCAGTATTTT. Its protein product is CASSSPGSGRDSTDTQYF.

V usage is TRBV5-1 and J usage is TRBJ2-3; 8 bases line up with TRBD2. J lost 4 bases, V lost 0 bases, and 4 bases had no gene match. The CDR3 runs 15 residues. Germline CDR1 and CDR2: SGHRS and YFSETQ. This chain's CDR3 is CASSLAGGPADTQYF. CDR3 nucleotides: TGCGCCAGCAGCTTGGCGGGAGGGCCAGCAGATACGCAGTATTTT.

The chain employs TRBV5-1 and TRBJ2-5; 10 bases match TRBD2. The CDR3 consists of 16 residues. In germline, CDR1 is SGHRS, CDR2 YFSETQ. The junction had 8 bases not matched to a gene; V was cut back by 4 bases and J by 2 bases. CDR3 in DNA: TGCGCCAGCAGCAAGATGGGACTAGCGCTTCAAGAGACCCAGTACTTC. Encoded protein: CASSKMGLALQETQYF. Based on the CDR3 plus reference TRBV5-1 and TRBJ2-5, the full variable domain is KAGVTQTPRYLIKTRGQQVTLSCSPISGHRSVSWYQQTPGQGLQFLFEYFSETQRNKGNFPGRFSGRQFSNSRSEMNVSTLELGDSALYLCASSKMGLALQETQYFGPGTRLLVL.

V and J are TRBV30 and TRBJ1-1; 7 bases agree with TRBD1. CDR1 and CDR2 from the germline V gene are GTSNPN and SVGIG (reference sequence). The CDR3 has 14 amino acids. Unmatched junction bases numbered 7, after V lost 3 bases and J lost 3 bases. CDR3 sequence (DNA): TGTGCCTGGAGATTAAAGGGGGCGTACACTGAAGCTTTCTTT. It specifies CAWRLKGAYTEAFF.

The chain recombines TRBV2 with TRBJ1-1, with D hard to call. Germline V gene lookup returns CDR1 SNHLY and CDR2 FYNNEI. There are 13 residues in the CDR3. Trimming removed 4 bases from V and 2 bases from J, with 8 bases in between. CDR3 in DNA: TGTGCCAGCAGTGGGGAGACAAACACTGAAGCTTTCTTT. It specifies CASSGETNTEAFF.

The chain uses TRBV5-1 and TRBJ2-3, with D possibly TRBD2 on 6 matching bases. CDR3 length: 15 amino acids. CDR1 is SGHRS and CDR2 is YFSETQ in the germline V gene. V was clipped by 6 bases and J by 2 bases, with 16 bases between them. In nucleotides, the CDR3 is TGCGCCAGCAAATGGGGGACTCCCATCACAGATACGCAGTATTTT. Residues: CASKWGTPITDTQYF. Full variable domain (remainder filled in from reference TRBV5-1 and TRBJ2-3): KAGVTQTPRYLIKTRGQQVTLSCSPISGHRSVSWYQQTPGQGLQFLFEYFSETQRNKGNFPGRFSGRQFSNSRSEMNVSTLELGDSALYLCASKWGTPITDTQYFGPGTRLTVL.

The chain couples TRBV9 to TRBJ2-1; the match to TRBD1 covers 9 bases. The trim removed 2 bases at V and 5 bases at J, leaving 11 bases unmatched. This CDR3 region has 17 residues. Per the germline V gene, CDR1 is SGDLS and CDR2 is YYNGEE. In nucleotides, the CDR3 is TGTGCCAGCAGCGTTAGGACAGGGGCCGTGGGCAACAATGAGCAGTTCTTC. Protein sequence: CASSVRTGAVGNNEQFF.

Comment on this clone: Germline and junction disagree at one end, which may indicate a read error. The chain recombines TRBV7-7 with TRBJ2-7, with a weak D call TRBD1 (9 bases). From germline, CDR1 is SSHAT and CDR2 FNYEAQ (reference sequence). The CDR3 has 18 residues. CDR3 coding DNA: TGTGCTAGCAGGGACAGGGTGGCATGGAGCGGGAGCTCCTACGAGCAGTACTTC. This codes for CASRDRVAWSGSSYEQYF.

The genes are TRBV2 and TRBJ2-7; 11 bases line up with TRBD2. CDR1 and CDR2 (germline): SNHLY, FYNNEI. Trimming removed 6 bases from V and 3 bases from J; junction bases left unmatched: 7. There are 15 residues in the CDR3. Written as DNA, the CDR3 is TGTGCCAGCAGACTAGCGGGAGTTTCGGTCTACGAGCAGTACTTC. Amino acids: CASRLAGVSVYEQYF.

V and J are TRBV12-5 and TRBJ2-7, with 7 bases identical to TRBD2. J lost 2 bases, V lost 7 bases, and 8 bases had no gene match. The CDR3 length is 14 residues. CDR1 LGHNT and CDR2 FRNRAP come from the germline V gene. The CDR3 loop is CASAFFGTTYEQYF. CDR3 sequence (DNA): TGTGCTAGTGCCTTTTTTGGGACTACCTACGAGCAGTACTTC.

The rearrangement uses TRBV18 and TRBJ2-3, with 8 bases matching TRBD1. The germline gives CDR1 KGHSH, CDR2 LQKENI. The CDR3 is 16 residues long. V trimming: 1 base; J trimming: 1 base; junction bases outside the gene matches: 4. The CDR3, as DNA: TGTGCCAGCTCACCACGGGACAGGACCCGCACAGATACGCAGTATTTT. As protein: CASSPRDRTRTDTQYF.

V and J are TRBV5-1 and TRBJ1-4; D not resolved. The germline V gene has CDR1 SGHRS and CDR2 YFSETQ. The CDR3 totals 13 residues. The V end lost 4 bases, the J end lost 8 bases, and 12 bases lay between the germline ends. In DNA, the CDR3 is TGCGCCAGCAGCCCCTCCAAGTCCGAAAAACTGTTTTTT. Protein: CASSPSKSEKLFF.

The chain carries TRBV30 and TRBJ2-7; 8 bases map to TRBD2. J gave up 5 bases and V 4 bases, and 10 bases lay outside the gene matches. The CDR3 is made up of 14 amino acids. Per germline, CDR1 GTSNPN and CDR2 SVGIG (reference sequence). CDR3 protein: CAWNRAGVSNEQYF. The CDR3 DNA follows: TGTGCCTGGAATCGAGCGGGAGTATCCAACGAGCAGTACTTC. The variable domain in full, with the rest retrieved from reference TRBV30 and TRBJ2-7, is SQTIHQWPATLVQPVGSPLSLECTVEGTSNPNLYWYRQAAGRGLQLLFYSVGIGQISSEVPQNLSASRPQDRQFILSSKKLLLSDSGFYLCAWNRAGVSNEQYFGPGTRLTVT.